Each of the 27 T cell receptor beta chains below was sequenced from the same sample in a study of early T cells in non-severe SARS-CoV-2 infection. One entry per CDR3 protein results from TCRdb running MiXCR on the 5' RACE reads. The table includes under 30,000 distinct CDR3 sequences, around 5.8% detected once. Sequencing was carried out using whole blood. The source of these receptors is an adult who was a healthcare worker with PCR-confirmed SARS-CoV-2 infection or an uninfected control (not recorded which).

This clonotype was seen a few times. The genes are TRBV7-2 and TRBJ1-1, with TRBD1 matching over 7 bases. The CDR3 covers 14 residues. The junction had 3 bases not matched to a gene; V was cut back by 0 bases and J by 5 bases. Germline CDR1 SGHTA, CDR2 FQGNSA. The CDR3 sequence: CASSLAFRGTEAFF. The CDR3, as DNA: TGTGCCAGCAGCTTAGCGTTCAGGGGGACTGAAGCTTTCTTT.

This chain joins TRBV29-1 and TRBJ2-3; 11 positions match TRBD2. This CDR3 contains 13 residues. V shed 4 bases, J shed 8 bases, and the junction held 5 bases outside the gene matches. From germline, CDR1 is SQVTM and CDR2 ANQGSEA. The DNA for the CDR3 is TGCAGCGTTGGTAGCGGGGGGGCCACTACGCAGTATTTT. As protein: CSVGSGGATTQYF.

This clonotype has ten or more counts. This chain connects TRBV5-4 to TRBJ2-3; possibly TRBD1 or TRBD2 for D (6 bases each). The CDR3 runs to 14 residues. Germline V CDR1 and CDR2: SGHNT, YYREEE (reference sequence). The V end lost 6 bases, the J end lost 2 bases, and 13 bases lay between the germline ends. CDR3 loop: CASNEGGTTDTQYF. The CDR3 DNA follows: TGTGCCAGCAACGAAGGGGGGACCACAGATACGCAGTATTTT.

This clonotype was counted many times. This chain uses TRBV3-1 with TRBJ2-2; 8 bases are shared with TRBD2. In germline, CDR1 is LGHDT, CDR2 YNNKEL (reference sequence). This CDR3 has 16 residues. The V and J ends lost 4 bases and 6 bases, in that order; junction bases with no gene match: 10. CDR3 in amino acids: CASSPGLVEVSGELFF. The CDR3 bases are TGTGCCAGCAGCCCGGGACTAGTAGAGGTTTCCGGGGAGCTGTTTTTT.

This clonotype was detected a few times. V and J are TRBV6-6 and TRBJ1-6; D is possibly TRBD1 (6 bases). V was clipped by 5 bases and J by 9 bases, with 11 bases between them. This CDR3 has 13 amino acids. Germline lookup yields CDR1 MNHNY and CDR2 SVGAGI (reference sequence). The CDR3: CASSPGVTSPLHF. CDR3 bases: TGTGCCAGCAGTCCAGGGGTAACTTCACCCCTCCACTTT.

This clonotype was seen repeatedly, ten times or more. The chain has TRBV12-3 or TRBV12-4 and TRBJ2-4; no reliable D call. V was cut by 3 bases and J by 1 base, with 1 base left in between. The CDR3 loop spans 12 amino acids. For the CDR3, the DNA is TGTGCCAGCAGTTTTGCCAAAAACATTCAGTACTTC. Its translation: CASSFAKNIQYF.

The table lists this clonotype with many counts. The chain has TRBV7-2 and TRBJ2-3; a possible D gene is TRBD2 (5 bases). The germline CDR1 and CDR2 sequences are SGHTA and FQGNSA. CDR3 length equals 12 residues. V lost 5 bases and J 7 bases, leaving 10 bases between the germline ends. CDR3 region: CASSAEVNTQYF. The CDR3 bases are TGTGCCAGCAGCGCGGAGGTCAATACGCAGTATTTT.

The sample holds many counts of this clonotype. The chain joins TRBV7-2 to TRBJ1-6; D remains ambiguous. This CDR3 comprises 15 residues. V dropped 1 base and J dropped 9 bases, with 13 bases sitting between them. Germline-derived CDR1 and CDR2 are SGHTA and FQGNSA. CDR3 protein: CASSLVVILGSPLHF. For the CDR3, the DNA is TGTGCCAGCAGCTTAGTAGTTATTTTAGGTTCACCCCTCCACTTT. Looking up the rest from reference TRBV7-2 and TRBJ1-6 gives the full variable domain: GAGVSQSPSNKVTEKGKDVELRCDPISGHTALYWYRQSLGQGLEFLIYFQGNSAPDKSGLPSDRFSAERTGGSVSTLTIQRTQQEDSAVYLCASSLVVILGSPLHFGNGTRLTVT.

In this sample, this clonotype turned up many times. V gene TRBV7-6 combines with J gene TRBJ2-6; D not resolved. V shed 5 bases and J shed 1 base, with 9 bases lying between them. This CDR3 spans 15 amino acids. In germline, CDR1 is SGHVS, CDR2 FNYEAQ. CDR3 nucleotide sequence: TGTGCCAGCAGCCGAGGACCGTCTGGGGCCAACGTCCTGACTTTC. Translation: CASSRGPSGANVLTF. The entire variable domain, with the rest obtained from reference TRBV7-6 and TRBJ2-6, is as follows: GAGVSQSPRYKVTKRGQDVALRCDPISGHVSLYWYRQALGQGPEFLTYFNYEAQQDKSGLPNDRFSAERPEGSISTLTIQRTEQRDSAMYRCASSRGPSGANVLTFGAGSRLTVL.

This clonotype was detected many times. The rearrangement joins TRBV7-9 to TRBJ2-5; D may be TRBD1 or TRBD2 (5 bases each). CDR3 length: 14 residues. Deletions cut 4 bases from V and 5 bases from J, with 14 bases between. Per germline, CDR1 SEHNR and CDR2 FQNEAQ (reference sequence). CDR3 region: CASSSGTVSETQYF. The CDR3, as DNA: TGTGCCAGCAGCTCCGGGACCGTGTCGGAGACCCAGTACTTC.

This clonotype was detected many times. The chain uses TRBV25-1 and TRBJ1-6; 9 bases are a match to TRBD1. The CDR3 contains 16 residues. The V and J ends lost 6 bases and 0 bases, in that order; junction bases with no gene match: 3. Germline V CDR1 and CDR2: MGHDK, SYGVNS. The CDR3 sequence is CASSGQGSSYNSPLHF. The CDR3 DNA reads TGTGCCAGCAGCGGACAGGGGAGCTCCTATAATTCACCCCTCCACTTT.

The gene calls are TRBV28 and TRBJ2-3, with 11 positions matching TRBD2. The ends lost 3 bases at V and 2 bases at J; junction bases unmatched: 7. The CDR3 consists of 17 residues. From germline, CDR1 is MDHEN and CDR2 SYDVKM. The DNA for the CDR3 is TGTGCCAGCAGTTTTCCGACTAGCGGGGTGGACACAGATACGCAGTATTTT. Its translation is CASSFPTSGVDTDTQYF.

In this sample, this clonotype turned up a few times. The chain joins TRBV5-4 to TRBJ2-1; 10 nucleotides line up with TRBD2. The CDR3 has 15 residues. V dropped 3 bases and J dropped 5; count of bases not matched to a gene: 5. Germline V gene data show CDR1 as SGHNT and CDR2 as YYREEE (reference sequence). CDR3 amino acids: CASSSLAGGDNEQFF. The CDR3 nucleotides are TGTGCCAGCAGCTCCTTAGCGGGGGGTGACAATGAGCAGTTCTTC.

This clonotype was detected many times. V and J are TRBV3-1 and TRBJ2-2; D gene unclear. Trimming removed 2 bases at V and 4 bases at J, with 5 bases between. This CDR3 is built from 13 residues. Germline-derived CDR1 and CDR2 are LGHDT and YNNKEL (reference sequence). CDR3 sequence reads: CASSQRSTGELFF. In DNA form, the CDR3 reads TGTGCCAGCAGCCAAAGGAGCACCGGGGAGCTGTTTTTT.

The chain links TRBV20-1 to TRBJ2-3, with 9 positions matching TRBD2. V shed 1 base and J 2 bases; nucleotides not matched to a gene: 7. The CDR3 consists of 16 residues. Germline CDR1 is DFQATT and CDR2 is SNEGSKA (reference sequence). CDR3 loop: CSARGVAGALTDTQYF. DNA for the CDR3: TGCAGTGCTAGAGGGGTAGCGGGGGCCCTCACAGATACGCAGTATTTT.

The sample holds many counts of this clonotype. The chain carries TRBV21-1 and TRBJ1-2; the table assigns TRBD1, which was not confirmed against the DNA. TRBV21-1 constitutes a pseudogene. The CDR3 runs 11 residues. In nucleotides, the CDR3 is TGTGCCAGCGGGGGACAAAATGGCTACACCTTC. Translating it yields CASGGQNGYTF.

J is TRBJ2-7 and V is TRBV7-9, with D hard to call. V was pared by 6 bases and J by 6 bases, with 12 bases between. Germline V gene sequence: CDR1 SEHNR, CDR2 FQNEAQ (reference sequence). This CDR3 is 12 amino acids long. The CDR3 spells CASSLAPLEQYF. The CDR3 DNA follows: TGTGCCAGCAGTCTGGCCCCGCTCGAGCAGTACTTC. Supplemented by reference TRBV7-9 and TRBJ2-7, the full variable domain reads DTGVSQNPRHKITKRGQNVTFRCDPISEHNRLYWYRQTLGQGPEFLTYFQNEAQLEKSRLLSDRFSAERPKGSFSTLEIQRTEQGDSAMYLCASSLAPLEQYFGPGTRLTVT.

This clonotype was seen only a few times. V is TRBV19 and J is TRBJ2-3, with D maybe TRBD2 (5 bases). V lost 5 bases, J lost 5 bases, and 17 bases lay in between. The V gene's germline CDR1 is LNHDA and CDR2 SQIVND (reference sequence). The CDR3 has 15 amino acids. CDR3 nucleotide sequence: TGTGCCAGTAGTCCCCGGGGATTGGACGGAGATACGCAGTATTTT. Translating it yields CASSPRGLDGDTQYF. Filled out from reference TRBV19 and TRBJ2-3, the complete variable domain reads DGGITQSPKYLFRKEGQNVTLSCEQNLNHDAMYWYRQDPGQGLRLIYYSQIVNDFQKGDIAEGYSVSREKKESFPLTVTSAQKNPTAFYLCASSPRGLDGDTQYFGPGTRLTVL.

This sequence joins TRBV7-2 and TRBJ2-3; D is possibly TRBD2 (5 bases). The germline V gene has CDR1 SGHTA and CDR2 FQGNSA. Trimming removed 9 bases from V and 2 bases from J, with 15 bases in between. CDR3 size: 14 residues. CDR3 nucleotide sequence: TGTGCCAGTTCTAGCCGATTACCCACAGATACGCAGTATTTT. Encoded protein: CASSSRLPTDTQYF.

In DNA form, the CDR3 reads TGTGCCAGCAGTTTAGTGGGGGGGGCCCCTCGCGAGCAGTACTTC. This sequence encodes CASSLVGGAPREQYF. The V and J genes are TRBV28 and TRBJ2-7, with D possibly TRBD2 on 7 matching bases. With 2 bases removed from V and 6 bases from J, the gap between germline ends came to 17 bases. The CDR3 covers 15 residues. CDR1 and CDR2 from the germline V gene are MDHEN and SYDVKM.

This clonotype was seen ten or more times. This chain connects TRBV29-1 to TRBJ2-5, with TRBD2 matching over 10 bases. The CDR3 contains 15 residues. With V trimmed by 2 bases and J by 3 bases, 6 bases remained unmatched. Germline V gene sequence: CDR1 SQVTM, CDR2 ANQGSEA. The CDR3 DNA sequence: TGCAGCGTTGAAAGCGGGGGGGCCGTTAAAGAGACCCAGTACTTC. Residues: CSVESGGAVKETQYF.

The CDR3 spells CASSSRDRGRYTQYF. CDR3 nucleotide sequence: TGTGCCAGCAGCTCCCGGGACAGGGGCCGATATACGCAGTATTTT. The gene calls are TRBV11-2 and TRBJ2-3, with 10 bases aligning to TRBD1. The CDR3 sequence is 15 residues long. After removal of 4 bases from V and 7 bases from J, the junction contained 8 bases not matched to a gene. Germline lookup yields CDR1 SGHAT and CDR2 FQNNGV.

In this sample, this clonotype turned up a few times. This chain connects TRBV7-2 to TRBJ1-6; 11 nucleotides agree with TRBD1. The CDR3 extends over 15 amino acids. Germline V lookup: CDR1 SGHTA, CDR2 FQGNSA. V gave up 5 bases and J gave up 7 bases; unmatched junction bases: 4. CDR3 in amino acids: CASSPRTGGNSPLHF. The CDR3 DNA reads TGTGCCAGCAGCCCCCGGACAGGGGGCAATTCACCCCTCCACTTT.

There are many counts of this clonotype. This chain joins TRBV9 and TRBJ2-2, with unresolved D. The length of the CDR3 is 14 residues. Germline CDR1 reads SGDLS; CDR2 reads YYNGEE. V lost 0 bases and J 5 bases, leaving 8 bases between the germline ends. DNA of the CDR3: TGTGCCAGCAGCGTAGTCGGTCGGACCGGGGAGCTGTTTTTT. This translates into CASSVVGRTGELFF.

This clonotype was picked up many times. The chain has TRBV6-1 and TRBJ2-1; 9 bases map to TRBD2. In germline, CDR1 is MNHNS, CDR2 SASEGT. Trimming took 3 bases from V and 1 from J; bases not matched to a gene: 1. This CDR3 is built from 15 residues. The chain's CDR3 is CASSEGLASYNEQFF. For the CDR3, the DNA is TGTGCCAGCAGTGAGGGACTAGCATCCTACAATGAGCAGTTCTTC.

This clonotype was observed at least ten times. The J gene is TRBJ2-1, the V gene TRBV7-2; possibly TRBD2 for D (5 bases). Trimming removed 4 bases from V and 14 bases from J, with 18 bases in between. CDR1 and CDR2 (germline): SGHTA, FQGNSA. There are 13 residues in the CDR3. The CDR3 loop is CASSSPPGPGKFF. The DNA for the CDR3 is TGTGCCAGCAGCTCGCCGCCGGGCCCGGGAAAGTTCTTC.

V gene TRBV6-5 combines with J gene TRBJ2-7, with D maybe TRBD2 (5 bases). The germline CDR1 and CDR2 sequences are MNHEY and SVGAGI. V was shortened by 5 bases and J by 3 bases, with 14 bases between the two germline ends. There are 14 residues in the CDR3. The CDR3 here is CASSRASFFYEQYF. The CDR3 coding sequence is TGTGCCAGCAGTAGGGCTAGCTTTTTCTACGAGCAGTACTTC.